The 27 T cell receptor beta chains presented below share a single source sample, sequenced in a study of blood T cell repertoires in COVID-19. TCRdb's table, derived via immunoSEQ multiplex PCR, lists solely in-frame clones and lacks some. The sample holds 88,000 or so clones, around 79% seen once. Sequencing was done on a sample of peripheral blood. The source of these receptors is a human donor in a cohort sampled during active COVID-19.

The gene calls are TRBV5-1 and TRBJ2-7; 9 nucleotides agree with TRBD2. The CDR3 extends over 13 amino acids. Losses at the gene ends were 6 bases for V and 2 bases for J; bases not matched to a gene: 3. Looked up from germline, CDR1 is SGHRS and CDR2 is YFSETQ. CDR3 bases: TGCGCCAGCAAAAAGCGGGAGGCCTACGAGCAGTACTTC. Protein: CASKKREAYEQYF.

The chain joins TRBV3-1 (or the pseudogene TRBV3-2) to TRBJ2-1; 11 bases match TRBD2. The CDR3 covers 20 residues. V was clipped by 3 bases and J by 0 bases; unmatched bases: 13. Germline lookup yields CDR1 LGHDT and CDR2 YNNKEL (reference sequence). The CDR3, as DNA: TGTGCCAGCAGCCACGAAGGACTAGCGGGCACTAAAACCTCCTACAATGAGCAGTTCTTC. Residues: CASSHEGLAGTKTSYNEQFF.

The rearrangement uses TRBV5-1 and TRBJ2-5; TRBD1 agrees at 7 bases. Germline V gene lookup returns CDR1 SGHRS and CDR2 YFSETQ. There are 14 residues in the CDR3. V shed 4 bases and J 0 bases; nucleotides not matched to a gene: 3. The CDR3 DNA reads as TGCGCCAGCAGCACACAGGGGTACCAAGAGACCCAGTACTTC. It translates to CASSTQGYQETQYF.

This clone has a count of ten or more. The V gene is TRBV4-3, the J gene TRBJ1-2, with TRBD1 matching 8 bases. The ends lost 5 bases at V and 3 bases at J; junction bases unmatched: 8. Germline V gene data show CDR1 as LGHNA and CDR2 as YSLEER. The CDR3 runs to 15 residues. Here the CDR3 reads CASSYQQGGDYGYTF. The CDR3 nucleotides read TGCGCCAGCAGCTATCAACAGGGGGGGGACTATGGCTACACCTTC.

This chain links TRBV7-9 with TRBJ2-7; no clear D gene. The length of the CDR3 is 14 residues. The V gene lost 1 base and the J gene lost 1 base, with 8 bases spanning the gap. Germline V gene lookup returns CDR1 SEHNR and CDR2 FQNEAQ (reference sequence). The CDR3 loop reads CASSLGVTSYEQYF. The CDR3 nucleotides read TGTGCCAGCAGCTTAGGGGTGACTTCCTACGAGCAGTACTTC.

The genes are TRBV6-5 and TRBJ2-3, with D perhaps TRBD2 (6 bases). Looked up from germline, CDR1 is MNHEY and CDR2 is SVGAGI. The V end was cut by 5 bases, the J end by 0 bases, with 9 bases between. CDR3 length: 14 residues. Here the CDR3 DNA reads TGTGCCAGCAGTCGCGGGGTTAGCACAGATACGCAGTATTTT. This codes for CASSRGVSTDTQYF.

This clone was seen only a few times. The V call is TRBV7-2, the J call TRBJ2-7; perhaps TRBD2 as D (5 bases). The V end was cut by 1 base, the J end by 9 bases, with 22 bases between. CDR1 and CDR2 from the germline V gene are SGHTA and FQGNSA. There are 16 residues in the CDR3. CDR3 sequence reads: CASSLESGGSSEGQYF. CDR3 DNA: TGTGCCAGCAGCTTAGAATCTGGCGGGTCCTCTGAGGGGCAGTACTTC.

The chain employs TRBV7-9 and TRBJ1-6; tentative D call: TRBD1 (5 bases). The germline CDR1 and CDR2 sequences are SEHNR and FQNEAQ (reference sequence). Trimming took 1 base from V and 8 from J, leaving 12 bases between them. The CDR3 contains 15 residues. CDR3 DNA sequence: TGTGCCAGCAGCTTAGGGCAGGGTGTTTATTCACCCCTCCACTTT. Translation: CASSLGQGVYSPLHF.

This clone was detected only a few times. The chain uses TRBV27 and TRBJ1-5; no clear D. The CDR3 loop spans 13 amino acids. Germline V gene data show CDR1 as MNHEY and CDR2 as SMNVEV (reference sequence). V was trimmed by 5 bases and J by 15 bases, leaving 20 bases between them. CDR3 protein: CASSTGDGRRAHF. The DNA of the CDR3 is TGTGCCAGCAGTACCGGGGATGGACGGAGAGCGCATTTT.

V and J are TRBV5-1 and TRBJ1-6; a weak D match, TRBD1 (6 bases). The germline gives CDR1 SGHRS, CDR2 YFSETQ. Trimming shortened V by 4 bases and J by 5 bases, and 16 bases separated the two germline ends. The CDR3 runs 16 residues. CDR3 loop: CASSVDRQVDNSPLHF. The CDR3 DNA sequence: TGCGCCAGCAGCGTTGACCGACAGGTGGATAATTCACCCCTCCACTTT.

The rearrangement links TRBV6-5 to TRBJ1-2; no definite D call. The CDR3 loop spans 13 amino acids. Trimming removed 0 bases from V and 13 bases from J, with 15 bases in between. CDR1 MNHEY and CDR2 SVGAGI come from the germline V gene. For the CDR3, the DNA is TGTGCCAGCAGTTACTCGACTAAGGACTTCGTCACCTTC. Amino acids: CASSYSTKDFVTF.

The chain couples TRBV28 to TRBJ1-2; D unclear. In germline, CDR1 is MDHEN, CDR2 SYDVKM. The CDR3 contains 11 residues. V lost 3 bases, J lost 5 bases, and 4 bases lay in between. The CDR3 DNA reads as TGTGCCAGCAGTTTGCTATATGGCTACACCTTC. It is translated as CASSLLYGYTF.

The rearrangement uses TRBV6-5 and TRBJ1-5, with D unclear. Trimming left V 0 bases short and J 1 base short, with 7 bases between. Germline V gene lookup returns CDR1 MNHEY and CDR2 SVGAGI. The CDR3 is 15 residues long. For the CDR3, the DNA is TGTGCCAGCAGTTACTCTCTAGGCAGCAATCAGCCCCAGCATTTT. As protein: CASSYSLGSNQPQHF.

The chain has TRBV5-1 and TRBJ2-1; TRBD1 agrees at 8 bases. V dropped 2 bases and J dropped 8; count of bases not matched to a gene: 6. From germline, CDR1 is SGHRS and CDR2 YFSETQ. CDR3 length: 14 amino acids. This chain's CDR3 is CASSLGQGFYEQFF. The CDR3 DNA follows: TGCGCCAGCAGCTTAGGACAGGGATTCTATGAGCAGTTCTTC.

The chain is built from TRBV18 and TRBJ2-2; TRBD2 matches at 7 bases. CDR3 length: 16 amino acids. J lost 6 bases, V lost 3 bases, and 10 bases had no gene match. Germline V lookup: CDR1 KGHSH, CDR2 LQKENI. The CDR3 here is CASSPRTSSVSGELFF. For the CDR3, the DNA is TGTGCCAGCTCACCGCGGACTAGTAGTGTCTCCGGGGAGCTGTTTTTT. The complete variable domain, with remaining parts taken from reference TRBV18 and TRBJ2-2, reads NAGVMQNPRHLVRRRGQEARLRCSPMKGHSHVYWYRQLPEEGLKFMVYLQKENIIDESGMPKERFSAEFPKEGPSILRIQQVVRGDSAAYFCASSPRTSSVSGELFFGEGSRLTVL.

The genes are TRBV3-1 (or the pseudogene TRBV3-2) and TRBJ2-7; no clear D. This CDR3 is 14 amino acids long. CDR1 is LGHDT, CDR2 YNNKEL, per germline (reference sequence). Trimming took off 0 bases at V and 3 bases at J, with 9 bases between the two ends. As DNA, the CDR3 is TGTGCCAGCAGCCAAGATCTTACGAGCTACGAGCAGTACTTC. This codes for CASSQDLTSYEQYF.

This CDR3 reads CSVVGGSTDTQYF. The CDR3 DNA reads TGCAGCGTTGTTGGCGGGAGCACAGATACGCAGTATTTT. V and J are TRBV29-1 and TRBJ2-3; D might be TRBD2 (5 bases). This CDR3 region has 13 residues. Germline loops: CDR1 SQVTM, CDR2 ANQGSEA. V was cut by 4 bases and J by 0 bases, with 8 bases left in between.

This clone was seen more than once but under ten times. CDR3 DNA sequence: TGTGCCAGCAGCCAAGATTACGGGACCCAGTACTTC. Protein product: CASSQDYGTQYF. This chain uses TRBV3-1 (or the pseudogene TRBV3-2) with TRBJ2-5; D gene unclear. CDR1 is LGHDT, CDR2 YNNKEL, per germline (reference sequence). Trimming cost V 0 bases and J 7 bases, with 6 bases left between them. The CDR3 is made up of 12 amino acids.

This chain uses TRBV28 with TRBJ2-5; no definite D call. In germline, CDR1 is MDHEN, CDR2 SYDVKM. V lost 6 bases to trimming and J lost 2 bases, with 13 bases between them. The CDR3 is 14 residues long. CDR3 amino acids: CASSPVARQETQYF. CDR3 in DNA: TGTGCCAGCAGCCCAGTAGCCAGACAAGAGACCCAGTACTTC. Full variable domain (missing parts from reference TRBV28 and TRBJ2-5): DVKVTQSSRYLVKRTGEKVFLECVQDMDHENMFWYRQDPGLGLRLIYFSYDVKMKEKGDIPEGYSVSREKKERFSLILESASTNQTSMYLCASSPVARQETQYFGPGTRLLVL.

CDR3 loop: CASSEALQVPNSPLHF. The CDR3 bases are TGTGCCAGCAGTGAAGCGTTACAGGTCCCAAATTCACCCCTCCACTTT. The V call is TRBV6-1, the J call TRBJ1-6; TRBD1 is a possible D gene (5 bases). Trimming took 0 bases from V and 7 from J, leaving 13 bases between them. The CDR3 totals 16 residues. Germline V lookup: CDR1 MNHNS, CDR2 SASEGT.

Note on this clone: Compared with germline, one end of the junction differs, possibly owing to a read error. The V gene is TRBV7-7, the J gene TRBJ2-5; perhaps TRBD2 as D (6 bases). There are 13 residues in the CDR3. The germline V gene encodes CDR1 SSHAT and CDR2 FNYEAQ (reference sequence). The CDR3 region has the DNA TGTGCTAGCAGCCCCGGGACTCAAGAGACCCAGTACTTC. It specifies CASSPGTQETQYF.

V usage is TRBV2 and J usage is TRBJ1-2; D might be TRBD1 (6 bases). The germline V gene encodes CDR1 SNHLY and CDR2 FYNNEI. The V end lost 11 bases, the J end lost 4 bases, and 23 bases lay between the germline ends. The CDR3 sequence is 15 residues long. The CDR3 protein is CADTGTSSSGYGYTF. The CDR3 bases are TGTGCCGATACCGGGACATCCTCCTCGGGCTATGGCTACACCTTC.

The chain is built from TRBV19 and TRBJ2-1, with TRBD2 matching 7 bases. V lost 5 bases, J lost 9 bases, and 10 bases stayed unmatched. The CDR3 sequence is 14 residues long. Germline loops: CDR1 LNHDA, CDR2 SQIVND (reference sequence). CDR3 sequence: CASSSRRGEGEQFF. In DNA, the CDR3 is TGTGCCAGTAGTTCCCGGAGAGGGGAGGGTGAGCAGTTCTTC. The variable domain in full, with the rest retrieved from reference TRBV19 and TRBJ2-1, is DGGITQSPKYLFRKEGQNVTLSCEQNLNHDAMYWYRQDPGQGLRLIYYSQIVNDFQKGDIAEGYSVSREKKESFPLTVTSAQKNPTAFYLCASSSRRGEGEQFFGPGTRLTVL.

This clone has more than one count but fewer than ten. The DNA for the CDR3 is TGTGCCAGTAGTATAGATGGGTCTAGCGGGTCGGACGAGCAGTACTTC. Its translation: CASSIDGSSGSDEQYF. The chain is built from TRBV19 and TRBJ2-7, with TRBD2 matching over 8 bases. Unmatched junction bases numbered 9, after V lost 0 bases and J lost 5 bases. This CDR3 is 16 amino acids long. Germline V gene data show CDR1 as LNHDA and CDR2 as SQIVND (reference sequence).

This clone came up once. The rearrangement uses TRBV7-8 and TRBJ2-1; D possibly corresponds to TRBD1 (6 bases). The CDR3 length is 14 residues. Trimming stripped 5 bases from V and 5 bases from J, with 13 bases between. Germline assignment: CDR1 SGHVS and CDR2 FQNEAQ. CDR3 amino acids: CASSPTGLHNEQFF. CDR3 DNA: TGTGCCAGCAGCCCGACAGGACTGCACAATGAGCAGTTCTTC.

CDR3 DNA: TGTGCCAGAGGCCGGGTCGAAAACTATGGCTACACCTTC. Translating it yields CARGRVENYGYTF. This chain links TRBV2 with TRBJ1-2; D is unclear. The CDR3 sequence is 13 residues long. V lost 9 bases to trimming and J lost 2 bases, with 13 bases between them. Germline assignment: CDR1 SNHLY and CDR2 FYNNEI.

The CDR3 DNA sequence: TGTGCCACCAGTGATTTGGCTAGCGGGAGGAGGGAGACCCAGTACTTC. Its protein is CATSDLASGRRETQYF. The rearrangement uses TRBV24-1 and TRBJ2-5; 11 bases are shared with TRBD2. With 0 bases clipped from V and 5 bases from J, the junction kept 4 bases outside the gene matches. The CDR3 has 16 amino acids. Germline V gene data show CDR1 as KGHDR and CDR2 as SFDVKD.